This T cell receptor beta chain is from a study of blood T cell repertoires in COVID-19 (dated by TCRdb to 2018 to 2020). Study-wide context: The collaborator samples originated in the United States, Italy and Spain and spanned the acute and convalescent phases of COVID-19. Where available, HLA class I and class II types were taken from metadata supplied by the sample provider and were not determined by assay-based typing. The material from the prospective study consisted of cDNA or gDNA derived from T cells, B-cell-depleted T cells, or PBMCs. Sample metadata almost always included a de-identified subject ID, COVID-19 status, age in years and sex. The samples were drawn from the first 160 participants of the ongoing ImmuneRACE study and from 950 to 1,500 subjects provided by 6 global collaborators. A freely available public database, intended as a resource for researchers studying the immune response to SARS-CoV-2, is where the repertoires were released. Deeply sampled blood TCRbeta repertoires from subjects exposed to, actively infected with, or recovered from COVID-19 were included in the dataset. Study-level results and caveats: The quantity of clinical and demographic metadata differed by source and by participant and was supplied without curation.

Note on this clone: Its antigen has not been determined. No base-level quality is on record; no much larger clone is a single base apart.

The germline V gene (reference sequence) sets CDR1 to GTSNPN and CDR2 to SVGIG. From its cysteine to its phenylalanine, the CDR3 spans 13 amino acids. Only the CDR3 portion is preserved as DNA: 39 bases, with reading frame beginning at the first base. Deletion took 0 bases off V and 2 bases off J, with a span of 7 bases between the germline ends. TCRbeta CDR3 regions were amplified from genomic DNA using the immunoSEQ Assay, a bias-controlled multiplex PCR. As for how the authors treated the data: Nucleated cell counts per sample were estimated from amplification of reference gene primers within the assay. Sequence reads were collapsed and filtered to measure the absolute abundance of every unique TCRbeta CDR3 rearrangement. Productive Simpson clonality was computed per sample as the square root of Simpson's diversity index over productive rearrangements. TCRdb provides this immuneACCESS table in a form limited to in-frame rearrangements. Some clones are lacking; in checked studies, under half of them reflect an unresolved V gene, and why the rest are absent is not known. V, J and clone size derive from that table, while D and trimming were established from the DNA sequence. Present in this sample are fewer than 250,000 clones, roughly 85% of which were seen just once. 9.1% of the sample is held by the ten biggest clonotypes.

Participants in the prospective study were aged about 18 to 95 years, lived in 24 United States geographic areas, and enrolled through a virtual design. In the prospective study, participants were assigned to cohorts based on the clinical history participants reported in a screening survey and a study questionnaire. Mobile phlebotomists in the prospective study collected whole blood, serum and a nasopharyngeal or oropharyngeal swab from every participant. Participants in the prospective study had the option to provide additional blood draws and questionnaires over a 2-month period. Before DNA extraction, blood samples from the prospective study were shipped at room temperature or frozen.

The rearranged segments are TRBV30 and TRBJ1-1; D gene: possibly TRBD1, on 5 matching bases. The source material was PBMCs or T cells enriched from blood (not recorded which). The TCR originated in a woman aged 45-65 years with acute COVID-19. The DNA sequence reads TGTGCCTGGAGTGTAGGACATAACACTGAAGCTTTCTTT. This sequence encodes CAWSVGHNTEAFF.